This T cell receptor beta chain appears in the sequencing data of a study of OX40 agonist ivuxolimab in advanced cancers. Whole-study findings and limits: Expanded clones were, on average, more numerous in CD8+ T cells than in CD4+.

The V end was cut by 6 bases, the J end by 0 bases, with 8 bases between. The CDR3 runs 13 residues. The germline V gene has CDR1 MNHNY and CDR2 SVGAGI (reference sequence). Profiling relied on immunoSEQ multiplex PCR, and the TCRdb table lists in-frame clones only, not all of them. The sample carries 12,000 to 15,000 clones, roughly 77% recorded once. Regarding this clone: The antigen is unknown.

This material consisted of CD4+ or CD8+ T cells sorted from blood, taken in a trial of the OX40 agonist ivuxolimab. The chain uses TRBV6-6 and TRBJ1-2; D is ambiguous. This TCR was recovered from an adult with an advanced solid tumor such as melanoma, head and neck, liver or kidney cancer. CDR3 DNA: TGTGCCAGCAGGGAGTTAGCTAACTATGGCTACACCTTC. Protein sequence: CASRELANYGYTF.